The entry below describes one T cell receptor beta chain. V was clipped by 4 bases and J by 4 bases, with 12 bases between them. Germline V gives CDR1 SGDLS, CDR2 YYNGEE. The CDR3 runs to 14 residues. These data are taken from a study of blood T cell repertoires in COVID-19. The data were produced by immunoSEQ multiplex PCR, yet TCRdb's version contains in-frame clones alone and is incomplete. The sample gives roughly 260,000 clones, around nine tenths of which show up once; around 9.5% is in the top ten. The sample taken for sequencing was peripheral blood. This TCR was sampled from a man aged 35-49 years who had recovered from COVID-19. The chain recombines TRBV9 with TRBJ1-5; D possibly corresponds to TRBD1 (6 bases). The CDR3 DNA follows: TGTGCCAGCAGCCCCGACAGGTCTAATCAGCCCCAGCATTTT. Amino acid sequence: CASSPDRSNQPQHF. Full variable domain (remainder filled in from reference TRBV9 and TRBJ1-5): DSGVTQTPKHLITATGQRVTLRCSPRSGDLSVYWYQQSLDQGLQFLIQYYNGEERAKGNILERFSAQQFPDLHSELNLSSLELGDSALYFCASSPDRSNQPQHFGDGTRLSIL.